These 20 T cell receptor beta chains were all obtained from the same sample, sequenced in a study of STAT3 mutations in large granular lymphocyte leukemia. General study results and limits: At least one immunodominant TCR beta clonotype appeared in every T-cell large granular lymphocyte leukemia patient.

Measured with immunoSEQ multiplex PCR; TCRdb has only the in-frame clones, and not every one. The table records about 8,700 clones, 88% of them present only once. These TCRs are of unknown antigen specificity. The sample was peripheral blood mononuclear cells. These receptor sequences come from a man at least 80 years old with T-cell large granular lymphocyte leukemia. Some clones in this sample may be carry-over from other donors' samples.

The chain recombines TRBV6-6 with TRBJ1-2; 7 bases are shared with TRBD1. Germline-derived CDR1 and CDR2 are MNHNY and SVGAGI (reference sequence). The CDR3 totals 13 residues. V shed 5 bases and J 4 bases; nucleotides not matched to a gene: 4. The CDR3 coding sequence is TGTGCCAGCAGTGACAGGGTAGTCTATGGCTACACCTTC. This gives the protein CASSDRVVYGYTF.

The chain couples TRBV18 to TRBJ1-4; possible D gene TRBD1, 6 bases. Germline V gene lookup returns CDR1 KGHSH and CDR2 LQKENI. V was shortened by 1 base and J by 8 bases, with 11 bases between the two germline ends. The CDR3 runs to 14 residues. The CDR3 reads CASSPQKGQEKLFF. The DNA for the CDR3 is TGTGCCAGCTCACCACAAAAAGGACAGGAAAAACTGTTTTTT.

This clone appeared a few times. The J gene is TRBJ1-5, the V gene TRBV6-1, with unresolved D. Germline CDR1 is MNHNS and CDR2 is SASEGT. This CDR3 has 15 residues. The V end lost 10 bases, the J end lost 0 bases, and 16 bases lay between the germline ends. The CDR3, as DNA: TGTGCCACCCAACCAGCCCTGAATAGCAATCAGCCCCAGCATTTT. It translates to CATQPALNSNQPQHF.

The J gene is TRBJ2-5, the V gene TRBV7-6, with D uncertain. The CDR3 spans 13 residues. Trimming pared 0 bases from V and 2 bases from J, leaving 4 bases between. Germline-derived CDR1 and CDR2 are SGHVS and FNYEAQ. CDR3 nucleotide sequence: TGTGCCAGCAGCTTAGCTAGGCAAGAGACCCAGTACTTC. It encodes CASSLARQETQYF.

V and J are TRBV7-2 and TRBJ2-1, with 7 positions matching TRBD1. The V gene end was trimmed by 2 bases and the J gene end by 4 bases; junction bases not matched to a gene: 5. This CDR3 has 15 residues. Looked up from germline, CDR1 is SGHTA and CDR2 is FQGNSA. Here the CDR3 reads CASSLRGQIYNEQFF. CDR3 nucleotide sequence: TGTGCCAGCAGCTTAAGGGGACAGATTTACAATGAGCAGTTCTTC. The complete variable domain, with remaining parts taken from reference TRBV7-2 and TRBJ2-1, reads GAGVSQSPSNKVTEKGKDVELRCDPISGHTALYWYRQSLGQGLEFLIYFQGNSAPDKSGLPSDRFSAERTGGSVSTLTIQRTQQEDSAVYLCASSLRGQIYNEQFFGPGTRLTVL.

The CDR3 loop reads CASSVVEAPWVGYTF. In DNA form, the CDR3 reads TGTGCCAGCAGCGTAGTGGAGGCTCCGTGGGTCGGCTACACCTTC. The chain couples TRBV9 to TRBJ1-2; D gene unclear. This CDR3 has 15 residues. V lost 0 bases and J lost 8, with 17 bases in between. CDR1 is SGDLS, CDR2 YYNGEE, per germline.

The chain recombines TRBV7-9 with TRBJ2-3; a possible D gene is TRBD2 (5 bases). V was clipped by 3 bases and J by 2 bases, with 9 bases between them. Germline CDR1 SEHNR, CDR2 FQNEAQ (reference sequence). The CDR3 has 14 amino acids. This CDR3 is CASSFGLFTDTQYF. The CDR3 DNA reads as TGTGCCAGCAGCTTCGGACTCTTCACAGATACGCAGTATTTT.

The chain links TRBV27 to TRBJ2-2; TRBD1 might be the D (6 bases). With 4 bases removed from V and 4 bases from J, the gap between germline ends came to 13 bases. The CDR3 runs 15 residues. The germline V gene has CDR1 MNHEY and CDR2 SMNVEV (reference sequence). CDR3 loop: CASSSDSEATGELFF. The CDR3 DNA reads TGTGCCAGCAGTTCGGACAGCGAGGCCACCGGGGAGCTGTTTTTT.

This clone was observed once. The CDR3 loop reads CASSFFSGGPTNEQFF. CDR3 coding DNA: TGTGCCAGCAGCTTCTTCAGCGGGGGCCCTACCAATGAGCAGTTCTTC. This chain uses TRBV7-2 with TRBJ2-1, with 8 positions matching TRBD2. The V segment lost 3 bases and the J segment 6 bases; nucleotides outside the gene matches: 10. The CDR3 loop spans 16 amino acids. Germline CDR1 SGHTA, CDR2 FQGNSA.

The chain links TRBV25-1 to TRBJ2-7, with no clear D. CDR3 length: 14 residues. The V end was cut by 1 base, the J end by 6 bases, with 13 bases between. In germline, CDR1 is MGHDK, CDR2 SYGVNS. The CDR3: CASSEFRLGSEQYF. The CDR3 DNA follows: TGTGCCAGCAGTGAATTTCGGCTGGGCAGCGAGCAGTACTTC.

Written as DNA, the CDR3 is TGTGCCAGCAGCAAAGACCGCAGCAATCAGCCCCAGCATTTT. Residues: CASSKDRSNQPQHF. The chain has TRBV6-5 and TRBJ1-5, with D uncertain. Trimming removed 6 bases at V and 1 base at J, with 10 bases between. This CDR3 has 14 residues. Germline values: CDR1 MNHEY, CDR2 SVGAGI.

V usage is TRBV19 and J usage is TRBJ1-2; the D is unclear. Germline values: CDR1 LNHDA, CDR2 SQIVND (reference sequence). The CDR3 sequence is 12 residues long. V was clipped by 10 bases and J by 3 bases, with 12 bases between them. The CDR3 DNA reads as TGTGCCACCACAGCCCTACACTATGGCTACACCTTC. Translating it yields CATTALHYGYTF.

The V gene is TRBV5-8, the J gene TRBJ2-5, with 9 bases lining up with TRBD1. The CDR3 has 14 amino acids. The junction had 5 bases not matched to a gene; V was cut back by 4 bases and J by 4 bases. Germline values: CDR1 SGHTS, CDR2 YDEGEE. DNA for the CDR3: TGTGCCAGCAGCGGGGGGACAGGGAGAGAGACCCAGTACTTC. Residues: CASSGGTGRETQYF.

V gene TRBV6-1 combines with J gene TRBJ1-5; D not certain. Trimming removed 2 bases at V and 7 bases at J, with 15 bases between. Germline CDR1 and CDR2: MNHNS and SASEGT. This CDR3 is built from 15 residues. The CDR3 DNA sequence: TGTGCCAGCAGTGAAATACACGCGGTTAGGCAGCCCCAGCATTTT. This codes for CASSEIHAVRQPQHF.

This clone was picked up a small number of times. This chain joins TRBV5-1 and TRBJ2-1, with TRBD1 as a possible D gene (5 bases). In germline, CDR1 is SGHRS, CDR2 YFSETQ. The CDR3 is made up of 15 amino acids. V dropped 0 bases and J dropped 3 bases, with 10 bases sitting between them. CDR3 region: CASSLDGRVYNEQFF. The CDR3 DNA sequence: TGCGCCAGCAGCTTGGATGGCAGGGTCTACAATGAGCAGTTCTTC. The complete variable domain, with remaining parts taken from reference TRBV5-1 and TRBJ2-1, reads KAGVTQTPRYLIKTRGQQVTLSCSPISGHRSVSWYQQTPGQGLQFLFEYFSETQRNKGNFPGRFSGRQFSNSRSEMNVSTLELGDSALYLCASSLDGRVYNEQFFGPGTRLTVL.

This chain connects TRBV27 to TRBJ1-6, with TRBD1 as a possible D gene (5 bases). Germline-derived CDR1 and CDR2 are MNHEY and SMNVEV (reference sequence). This CDR3 comprises 14 residues. Deletions cut 8 bases from V and 1 base from J, with 9 bases between. The CDR3 coding sequence is TGTGCCAGCTGGGGGGTTTCCTATAATTCACCCCTCCACTTT. Encoded protein: CASWGVSYNSPLHF.

The CDR3 loop reads CASKRGASNQPQHF. Written as DNA, the CDR3 is TGTGCCAGCAAGAGGGGGGCGAGCAATCAGCCCCAGCATTTT. V and J are TRBV6-6 and TRBJ1-5; weak D call: TRBD1 (6 bases). The CDR3 spans 14 residues. Trimming removed 7 bases from V and 1 base from J, with 11 bases in between. The germline CDR1 and CDR2 sequences are MNHNY and SVGAGI (reference sequence).

The J gene is TRBJ2-5, the V gene TRBV6-5; 9 bases fit TRBD2. Per the germline V gene, CDR1 is MNHEY and CDR2 is SVGAGI. The CDR3 totals 15 residues. V lost 6 bases to trimming and J lost 5 bases; unmatched junction nucleotides: 10. The CDR3 region is CASSLRWAGGETQYF. CDR3 coding DNA: TGTGCCAGCAGCCTGAGGTGGGCGGGGGGGGAGACCCAGTACTTC.

CDR3 in DNA: TGTGCCAGCAGCTTAAGTTGGGGCAGGGAGACCCAGTACTTC. Protein product: CASSLSWGRETQYF. The chain joins TRBV7-9 to TRBJ2-5; D might be TRBD1 (5 bases). This CDR3 spans 14 amino acids. V lost 2 bases and J 5 bases, leaving 12 bases between the germline ends. The germline V gene has CDR1 SEHNR and CDR2 FQNEAQ (reference sequence).

This chain joins TRBV18 and TRBJ2-5; possible D gene TRBD1, 5 bases. CDR3 length: 13 residues. Looked up from germline, CDR1 is KGHSH and CDR2 is LQKENI. The V and J ends lost 5 bases and 2 bases respectively, with 9 bases between them. CDR3 DNA: TGTGCCAGCTCAGGAGACAGACAAGAGACCCAGTACTTC. This sequence encodes CASSGDRQETQYF.